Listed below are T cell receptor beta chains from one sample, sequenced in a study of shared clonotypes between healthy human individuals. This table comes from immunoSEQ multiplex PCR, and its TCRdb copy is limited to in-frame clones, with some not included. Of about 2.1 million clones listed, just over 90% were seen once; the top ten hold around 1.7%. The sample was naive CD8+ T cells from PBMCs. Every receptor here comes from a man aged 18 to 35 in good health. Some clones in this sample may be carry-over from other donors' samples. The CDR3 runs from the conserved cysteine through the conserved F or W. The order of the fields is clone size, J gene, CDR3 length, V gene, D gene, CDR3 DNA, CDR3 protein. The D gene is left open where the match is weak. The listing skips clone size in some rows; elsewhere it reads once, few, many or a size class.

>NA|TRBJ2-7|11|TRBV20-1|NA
TGCAGTGCAAGTCTCCCCCACGAGCAGTACTTC
CSASLPHEQYF
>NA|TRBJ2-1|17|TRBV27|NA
TGTGCCAGCAGTTCCCGGACGGTCCGAAGCTCCTACAATGAGCAGTTCTTC
CASSSRTVRSSYNEQFF
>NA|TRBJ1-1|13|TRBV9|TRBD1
TGTGCCAGCAGCGGTACAGGGGGGCCCCGGGCTTTCTTT
CASSGTGGPRAFF
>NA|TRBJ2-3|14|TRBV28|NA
TGTGCCAGCAGTTTCCAGGGTTTTTGGGATACGCAGTATTTT
CASSFQGFWDTQYF
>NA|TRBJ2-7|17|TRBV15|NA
TGTGCCACCAGCAGAGATGATAGGGGGAGGGCCGGATACGAGCAGTACTTC
CATSRDDRGRAGYEQYF
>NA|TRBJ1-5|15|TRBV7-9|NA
TGTGCCAGCAGCCCTGACAAAGATAGCAATCAGCCCCAGCATTTT
CASSPDKDSNQPQHF
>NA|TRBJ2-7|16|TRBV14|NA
TGTGCCAGCAGCCAAAGCCCCGGGACGGCCAGCTACGAGCAGTACTTC
CASSQSPGTASYEQYF
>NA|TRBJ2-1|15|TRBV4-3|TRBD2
TGCGCCAGCAGCCAAAGACTAGCGGATTACAATGAGCAGTTCTTC
CASSQRLADYNEQFF
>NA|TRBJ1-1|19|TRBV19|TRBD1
TGTGCCAGTAGTACCGGGACAGGGTTTTTAAGGAGCACTAACACTGAAGCTTTCTTT
CASSTGTGFLRSTNTEAFF
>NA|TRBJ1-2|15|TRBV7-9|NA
TGTGCCAGCAGCTCGCCGACGGTTTCTAACTATGGCTACACCTTC
CASSSPTVSNYGYTF
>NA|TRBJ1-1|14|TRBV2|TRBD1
TGTGCCAGCAGTGAACGACAGGGCCCCGATGAAGCTTTCTTT
CASSERQGPDEAFF
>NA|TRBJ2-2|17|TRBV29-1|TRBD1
TGCAGCGTTGAAGCGCTTGGGGAACAGGGGGCCACCGGGGAGCTGTTTTTT
CSVEALGEQGATGELFF
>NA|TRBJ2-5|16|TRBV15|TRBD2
TGTGCCACCAGCAGTGGGTTTAGCGGGCTGGGGGAGACCCAGTACTTC
CATSSGFSGLGETQYF
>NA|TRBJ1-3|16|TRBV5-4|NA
TGTGCCAGCAGCTACGCGGGGGCAGGGGTAGGAAACACCATATATTTT
CASSYAGAGVGNTIYF
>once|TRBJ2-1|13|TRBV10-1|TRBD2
TGCGCCAGCAGTGACGGACTAGCGGGTGAGCAGTTCTTC
CASSDGLAGEQFF
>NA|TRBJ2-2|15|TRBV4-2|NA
TGTGCCAGCAGCCAAGGTACTAGGGAAGCCGGGGAGCTGTTTTTT
CASSQGTREAGELFF
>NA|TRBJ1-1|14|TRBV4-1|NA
TGCGCCAGCAGCCCCCTGGTAGGGACCACTGAAGCTTTCTTT
CASSPLVGTTEAFF
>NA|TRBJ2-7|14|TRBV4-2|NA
TGTGCCAGCAGCCAAGCCGGACAGTCCTACGAGCAGTACTTC
CASSQAGQSYEQYF
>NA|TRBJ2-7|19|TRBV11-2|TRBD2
TGTGCCAGCAGCTTAGGTCCCCTAGCGGGCTTCCAGGTCCCCTACGAGCAGTACTTC
CASSLGPLAGFQVPYEQYF
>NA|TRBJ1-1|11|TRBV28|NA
TGTGCCAGCAGTTCGGAGATTTTGGCTTTCTTT
CASSSEILAFF
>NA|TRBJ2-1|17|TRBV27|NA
TGTGCCAGCAGTCCATTACAGGAAACCAGCTCCTACAATGAGCAGTTCTTC
CASSPLQETSSYNEQFF
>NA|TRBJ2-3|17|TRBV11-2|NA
TGTGCCAGCAGACCAACAGGGATCGCCTCCCGGTCGGATACGCAGTATTTT
CASRPTGIASRSDTQYF
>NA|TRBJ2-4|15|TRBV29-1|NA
TGCAGCGTTGAAGAGAACGTCCGATCCAAAAACATTCAGTACTTC
CSVEENVRSKNIQYF
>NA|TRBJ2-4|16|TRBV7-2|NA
TGTGCCAGCAGCTTAGTGCAGGGGCTAGCCAAAAACATTCAGTACTTC
CASSLVQGLAKNIQYF
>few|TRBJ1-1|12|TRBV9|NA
TGTGCCAGCAGCGTAGATGACACTGAAGCTTTCTTT
CASSVDDTEAFF
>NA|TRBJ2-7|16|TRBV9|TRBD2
TGTGCCAGCAGCCCCCATAGCGGGAGAGGTCCCTACGAGCAGTACTTC
CASSPHSGRGPYEQYF
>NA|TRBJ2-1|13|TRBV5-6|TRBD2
TGTGCCAGCAGCTTGGCGAGCGGGAGGGCTCTGTTCTTC
CASSLASGRALFF
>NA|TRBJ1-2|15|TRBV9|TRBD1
TGTGCCAGCAGCCGCGGGGACAGGGTTAACTATGGCTACACCTTC
CASSRGDRVNYGYTF
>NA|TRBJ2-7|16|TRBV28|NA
TGTGCCAGCAGCTCACCCCGGGCAGGGATCGTACTGGAGCAGTACTTC
CASSSPRAGIVLEQYF
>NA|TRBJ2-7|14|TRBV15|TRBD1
TGTGCCACCAGTGCCGGGACAGGGGGCTACGAGCAGTACTTC
CATSAGTGGYEQYF
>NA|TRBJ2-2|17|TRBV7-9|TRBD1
TGTGCCAGCAGCAAGCACCGGACAGGGAGCAACACCGGGGAGCTGTTTTTT
CASSKHRTGSNTGELFF
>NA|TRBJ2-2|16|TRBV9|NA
TGTGCCAGCAGCGCCCGCCGAGCATCGAACACCGGGGAGCTGTTTTTT
CASSARRASNTGELFF
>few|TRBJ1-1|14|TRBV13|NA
TGTGCCAGCAGCTTAGTTGGGGGGAACACTGAAGCTTTCTTT
CASSLVGGNTEAFF
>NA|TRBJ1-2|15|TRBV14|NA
TGTGCCAGCAGTCCCTGGCAAGGGACTAACTATGGCTACACCTTC
CASSPWQGTNYGYTF
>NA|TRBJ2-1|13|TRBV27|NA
TGTGCCAGCAGTTTAACAGCCGCGGATGAGCAGTTCTTC
CASSLTAADEQFF
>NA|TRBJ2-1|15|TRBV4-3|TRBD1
TGCGCCAGCAGCCAGGACAGGGGCCCCTACAATGAGCAGTTCTTC
CASSQDRGPYNEQFF
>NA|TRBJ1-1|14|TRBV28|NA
TGTGCCAGCAGTTTACGGCTCATGAACACTGAAGCTTTCTTT
CASSLRLMNTEAFF
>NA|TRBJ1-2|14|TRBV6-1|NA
TGTGCCAGCACCCTCTCGGACAGCGTCTATGGCTACACCTTC
CASTLSDSVYGYTF
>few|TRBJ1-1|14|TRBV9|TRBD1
TGTGCCAGCAGCTCGGGACAGGTTCGCACTGAAGCTTTCTTT
CASSSGQVRTEAFF
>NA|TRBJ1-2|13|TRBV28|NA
TGTGCCAGCAGTTTGCCCGGTTGGAATGGCTACACCTTC
CASSLPGWNGYTF
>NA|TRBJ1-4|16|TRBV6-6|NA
TGTGCCAGCAGTTACACGACGCCCGGGCGGGGAGAAAAACTGTTTTTT
CASSYTTPGRGEKLFF
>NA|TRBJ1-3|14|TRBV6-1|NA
TGTGCCAGCAGCGACAGGAGCTCTGGAAACACCATATATTTT
CASSDRSSGNTIYF
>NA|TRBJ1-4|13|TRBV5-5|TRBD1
TGTGCCAGCAGCCTGGGGACAGGTGAAAAACTGTTTTTT
CASSLGTGEKLFF
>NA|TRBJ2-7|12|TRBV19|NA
TGTGCCAGTAGTATAGCACTCCACGAGCAGTACTTC
CASSIALHEQYF
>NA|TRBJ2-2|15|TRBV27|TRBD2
TGTGCCAGCAAAGTCTTACGGGGGGGACCCGGGGAGCTGTTTTTT
CASKVLRGGPGELFF
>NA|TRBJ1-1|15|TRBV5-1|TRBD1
TGCGCCAGCAGCGCCCCGACAGGGTCCATCCCTGAAGCTTTCTTT
CASSAPTGSIPEAFF
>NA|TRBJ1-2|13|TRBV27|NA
TGTGCCAGCAGTTTACGTGCTGGGTATGGCTACACCTTC
CASSLRAGYGYTF
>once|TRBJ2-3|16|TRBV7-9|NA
TGTGCCAGCAGCTTAGCGGTAGCACTCTTTACAGATACGCAGTATTTT
CASSLAVALFTDTQYF
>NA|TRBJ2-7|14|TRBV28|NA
TGTGCCAGCAGTACATACAGGGAGACCTACGAGCAGTACTTC
CASSTYRETYEQYF
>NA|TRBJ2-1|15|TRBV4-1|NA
TGCGCCAGCAGCCAAGTGTACACCACGGGGGATGAGCAGTTCTTC
CASSQVYTTGDEQFF
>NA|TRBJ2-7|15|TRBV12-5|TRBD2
TGTGCTAGTGGTTTGGGCCCGGCGGGGGGCTACGAGCAGTACTTC
CASGLGPAGGYEQYF
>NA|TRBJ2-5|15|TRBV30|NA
TGTGCCTGGAGTGTTCGCGGGCCGGTTCAAGAGACCCAGTACTTC
CAWSVRGPVQETQYF
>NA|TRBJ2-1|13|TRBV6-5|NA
TGTGCCAGCAGTGTAGCGGCCTACAATGAGCAGTTCTTC
CASSVAAYNEQFF
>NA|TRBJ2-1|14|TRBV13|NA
TGTGCCAGCAGCGGTAGGGGCGGTTACAATGAGCAGTTCTTC
CASSGRGGYNEQFF
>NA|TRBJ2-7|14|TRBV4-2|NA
TGTGCCAGCAGCCCCCGGGCCCGGGATCCCGAGCAGTACTTC
CASSPRARDPEQYF
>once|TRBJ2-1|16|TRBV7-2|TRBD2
TGTGCCAGCAGCTTAGCGACTAGCGGGGGGTACAATGAGCAGTTCTTC
CASSLATSGGYNEQFF